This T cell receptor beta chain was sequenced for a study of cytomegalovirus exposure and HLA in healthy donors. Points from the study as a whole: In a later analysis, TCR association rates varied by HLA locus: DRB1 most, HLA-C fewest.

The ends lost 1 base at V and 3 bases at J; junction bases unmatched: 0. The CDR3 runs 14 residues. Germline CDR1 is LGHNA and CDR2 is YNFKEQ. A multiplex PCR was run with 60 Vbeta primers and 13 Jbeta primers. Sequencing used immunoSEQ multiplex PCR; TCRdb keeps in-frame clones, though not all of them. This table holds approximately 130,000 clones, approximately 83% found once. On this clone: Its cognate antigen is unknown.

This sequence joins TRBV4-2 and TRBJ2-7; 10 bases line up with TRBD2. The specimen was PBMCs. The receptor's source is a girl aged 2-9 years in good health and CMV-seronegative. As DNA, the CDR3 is TGTGCCAGCAGCCAAGGGACTAGCGGCTACGAGCAGTACTTC. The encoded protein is CASSQGTSGYEQYF.